The following is a T cell receptor beta chain sequence with its context. The data are from a study of CD8 T cells in Susac syndrome. Across the whole study: Blood was drawn from Susac syndrome patients while they were therapy-naive, on corticosteroids, or on intravenous immunoglobulin alone.

The authors reverse transcribed about 0.5 to 1 ug RNA with random hexamers. TCRdb re-called the immunoSEQ multiplex PCR reads with MiXCR, one entry per CDR3 protein. The data show more than 100,000 distinct CDR3 sequences, over 90% seen once. The study sequenced TCR beta in blood CD8+ and CD4+ T cells. The sample taken for sequencing was CD4+ T cells from PBMCs. This receptor was identified in a human donor with Susac syndrome.

The CDR3 loop reads CASSEPGTGGLGGYTF. CDR3 sequence (DNA): TGTGCCAGCAGTGAGCCCGGGACAGGGGGCTTGGGTGGCTACACCTTC. V and J are TRBV25-1 and TRBJ1-2; TRBD1 agrees at 12 bases. The germline gives CDR1 MGHDK, CDR2 SYGVNS. The CDR3 is 16 residues long. With 3 bases clipped from V and 7 bases from J, the junction kept 9 bases outside the gene matches.